A single sample is the source of the 31 T cell receptor beta chains below, sequenced in a study of blood T cell repertoires in COVID-19. Produced via immunoSEQ multiplex PCR; TCRdb's table is partial and in-frame only. This sample has roughly 120,000 clones, with almost 85% found just once. The sequenced material came from peripheral blood. The receptor set was obtained from a man between 65 and 80 years old with active or convalescent COVID-19.

The chain carries TRBV7-9 and TRBJ2-1; 10 bases map to TRBD2. Germline lookup yields CDR1 SEHNR and CDR2 FQNEAQ (reference sequence). This CDR3 contains 14 residues. J was trimmed by 6 bases and V by 1 base; bases with no gene match: 0. In DNA, the CDR3 is TGTGCCAGCAGCTTAGGACTAGCGGGCAATGAGCAGTTCTTC. It codes for CASSLGLAGNEQFF.

J is TRBJ1-2 and V is TRBV6-2 or TRBV6-3; TRBD1 agrees at 9 bases. Germline CDR1 and CDR2: MNHEY and SVGEGT. J gave up 3 bases and V 5 bases, and 10 bases lay outside the gene matches. There are 16 residues in the CDR3. CDR3 protein: CASSDLFRDRDYGYTF. The CDR3 DNA reads as TGTGCCAGCAGTGATCTTTTTCGGGACAGGGACTATGGCTACACCTTC.

This clone was seen only a few times. The gene calls are TRBV5-4 and TRBJ2-7, with 9 bases fitting TRBD1. This CDR3 region has 14 residues. The junction had 7 bases not matched to a gene; V was cut back by 4 bases and J by 5 bases. CDR1 is SGHNT, CDR2 YYREEE, per germline (reference sequence). The CDR3 reads CASSATGGMNEQYF. The CDR3 DNA sequence: TGTGCCAGCAGCGCGACAGGGGGAATGAACGAGCAGTACTTC.

The chain recombines TRBV18 with TRBJ2-1; 10 bases fit TRBD2. The germline V gene has CDR1 KGHSH and CDR2 LQKENI. V gave up 6 bases and J gave up 0 bases; unmatched junction bases: 5. This CDR3 contains 16 residues. The CDR3 protein is CASSHSSGSSYNEQFF. For the CDR3, the DNA is TGTGCCAGCTCGCATTCTAGCGGGAGCTCCTACAATGAGCAGTTCTTC.

This rearrangement joins TRBV9 to TRBJ1-5, with D maybe TRBD1 (6 bases). V was shortened by 4 bases and J by 5 bases, with 16 bases between the two germline ends. The CDR3 totals 15 residues. Germline V CDR1 and CDR2: SGDLS, YYNGEE. CDR3 DNA: TGTGCCAGCAGCCCAACCCCGGACAGTTATCAGCCCCAGCATTTT. Amino acids: CASSPTPDSYQPQHF.

The genes are TRBV11-1 and TRBJ2-7; TRBD1 agrees at 10 bases. CDR3 length: 15 amino acids. V lost 4 bases and J lost 3; bases outside the gene matches: 6. CDR1 SGHAT and CDR2 FQDESV come from the germline V gene (reference sequence). Written as DNA, the CDR3 is TGTGCCAGCAGCTCCTCCCGGACAGGGGGCTACGAGCAGTACTTC. It encodes CASSSSRTGGYEQYF.

V is TRBV4-1 and J is TRBJ2-3, with TRBD1 as a possible D gene (5 bases). Germline V gene data show CDR1 as MGHRA and CDR2 as YSYEKL. Trimming stripped 2 bases from V and 2 bases from J, with 14 bases between. The CDR3 totals 16 residues. The CDR3 region is CASSQPSLGATDTQYF. The CDR3, as DNA: TGCGCCAGCAGCCAACCCTCCCTAGGGGCCACAGATACGCAGTATTTT.

The chain joins TRBV6-5 to TRBJ1-1, with D hard to call. The CDR3 spans 11 residues. V shed 6 bases and J shed 10 bases, with 12 bases lying between them. CDR1 is MNHEY, CDR2 SVGAGI, per germline. This CDR3 reads CASRRESVAFF. CDR3 bases: TGTGCCAGCAGGAGGGAGTCTGTAGCTTTCTTT.

About this clone: This could be a read error, since a much larger clone is one nucleotide away. This sample includes further DNA sequences coding for the same CDR3. The chain couples TRBV28 to TRBJ1-5; D remains ambiguous. This CDR3 comprises 13 residues. Germline V gene sequence: CDR1 MDHEN, CDR2 SYDVKM. The CDR3 DNA is TGTGCTAGCAGTCGGAGGGGCAATCAGCCCCAGCATTTT. It specifies CASSRRGNQPQHF.

CDR3 protein: CATSLTRGSSYNEQFF. The CDR3 DNA follows: TGTGCCACCAGCTTGACCCGGGGAAGCTCCTACAATGAGCAGTTCTTC. V usage is TRBV15 and J usage is TRBJ2-1, with TRBD2 as a possible D gene (5 bases). The CDR3 consists of 16 residues. Germline CDR1 and CDR2: LNHNV and YYDKDF (reference sequence). Deletions cut 5 bases from V and 0 bases from J, with 14 bases between.

V usage is TRBV2 and J usage is TRBJ1-4; D gene unclear. CDR1 is SNHLY, CDR2 FYNNEI, per germline. CDR3 size: 19 residues. V lost 3 bases, J lost 4 bases, and 24 bases lay in between. CDR3 loop: CASSDGVETSLENNEKLFF. The CDR3 nucleotides read TGTGCCAGCAGTGACGGGGTAGAAACGTCTCTAGAAAATAATGAAAAACTGTTTTTT.

The count of this clone is one. The chain is built from TRBV6-1 and TRBJ1-1, with D hard to call. Germline V gene lookup returns CDR1 MNHNS and CDR2 SASEGT. V was pared by 2 bases and J by 1 base, with 5 bases between. The CDR3 is 13 amino acids. CDR3 region: CASSEHSNTEAFF. The CDR3 bases are TGTGCCAGCAGTGAACATTCGAACACTGAAGCTTTCTTT.

V and J are TRBV4-1 and TRBJ1-6; tentative D call: TRBD1 (6 bases). Germline CDR1 and CDR2: MGHRA and YSYEKL. The V end was cut by 0 bases, the J end by 8 bases, with 14 bases between. The CDR3 spans 16 residues. CDR3 loop: CASSQDSQGRHSPLHF. In DNA form, the CDR3 reads TGCGCCAGCAGCCAAGACTCCCAGGGGCGGCATTCACCCCTCCACTTT.

The chain recombines TRBV5-4 with TRBJ1-1; 9 bases align to TRBD1. CDR1 is SGHNT and CDR2 is YYREEE in the germline V gene (reference sequence). The length of the CDR3 is 14 residues. Unmatched junction bases numbered 5, after V lost 3 bases and J lost 5 bases. The CDR3 here is CASSSRTGVTEAFF. CDR3 coding DNA: TGTGCCAGCAGCTCGAGGACAGGGGTGACTGAAGCTTTCTTT.

This clone appeared a few times. The chain has TRBV28 and TRBJ1-5, with D tentatively TRBD1 (5 bases). The CDR3 runs to 14 residues. V was shortened by 3 bases and J by 7 bases, with 13 bases between the two germline ends. The germline V gene has CDR1 MDHEN and CDR2 SYDVKM. Written as DNA, the CDR3 is TGTGCCAGCAGTTTCGGGACTCACGGCCAGCCCCAGCATTTT. This encodes CASSFGTHGQPQHF. Full variable domain (rest looked up from reference TRBV28 and TRBJ1-5): DVKVTQSSRYLVKRTGEKVFLECVQDMDHENMFWYRQDPGLGLRLIYFSYDVKMKEKGDIPEGYSVSREKKERFSLILESASTNQTSMYLCASSFGTHGQPQHFGDGTRLSIL.

The chain recombines TRBV4-2 with TRBJ2-2; the match to TRBD2 covers 12 bases. CDR3 size: 15 residues. J gave up 6 bases and V 4 bases, and 3 bases lay outside the gene matches. The V gene's germline CDR1 is LGHNA and CDR2 YNFKEQ. Here the CDR3 DNA reads TGTGCCAGCAGCCCTCTAGCGGGAGGGGCCGGGGAGCTGTTTTTT. Translated, it gives CASSPLAGGAGELFF.

The chain has TRBV6-2 or TRBV6-3 and TRBJ2-5; 8 bases agree with TRBD1. Germline values: CDR1 MNHEY, CDR2 SVGEGT. Unmatched junction bases numbered 8, after V lost 4 bases and J lost 4 bases. The CDR3 is 15 amino acids. Here the CDR3 DNA reads TGTGCCAGCAGTTTCGGACAGGGAAGAGGAGAGACCCAGTACTTC. Its protein product is CASSFGQGRGETQYF.

The chain carries TRBV5-1 and TRBJ1-6; 7 nucleotides match TRBD1. This CDR3 is built from 16 residues. The trim removed 5 bases at V and 5 bases at J, leaving 10 bases unmatched. Germline V gene lookup returns CDR1 SGHRS and CDR2 YFSETQ. CDR3 sequence (DNA): TGCGCCAGCAGGGAGGTGGTAGGGGGCAATAATTCACCCCTCCACTTT. Residues: CASREVVGGNNSPLHF.

The gene calls are TRBV5-8 and TRBJ1-5; the D gene is possibly TRBD1 (5 bases). CDR1 SGHTS and CDR2 YDEGEE come from the germline V gene. The V gene lost 4 bases and the J gene lost 9 bases, with 14 bases spanning the gap. The CDR3 consists of 13 residues. The CDR3 DNA reads as TGTGCCAGCAGCGATGGCAGGGATCGGCCCCAGCATTTT. It translates to CASSDGRDRPQHF.

This chain joins TRBV19 and TRBJ1-5, with TRBD1 as a possible D gene (6 bases). The germline V and J ends were trimmed by 6 bases and 2 bases, with 14 bases remaining between them. Looked up from germline, CDR1 is LNHDA and CDR2 is SQIVND (reference sequence). This CDR3 is built from 15 residues. In nucleotides, the CDR3 is TGTGCCAGTAGCCCTGGGGGCAGAGGCAATCAGCCCCAGCATTTT. This codes for CASSPGGRGNQPQHF. The entire variable domain, with the rest obtained from reference TRBV19 and TRBJ1-5, is as follows: DGGITQSPKYLFRKEGQNVTLSCEQNLNHDAMYWYRQDPGQGLRLIYYSQIVNDFQKGDIAEGYSVSREKKESFPLTVTSAQKNPTAFYLCASSPGGRGNQPQHFGDGTRLSIL.

This clone was detected only a few times. This chain links TRBV23-1 with TRBJ1-4, with 9 bases aligning to TRBD1. TRBV23-1 qualifies as an ORF whose function is uncertain. The CDR3 extends over 15 amino acids. The junction had 6 bases not matched to a gene; V was cut back by 4 bases and J by 6 bases. Here the CDR3 DNA reads TGCGCCAGCAGTCGTTCCGGGACAGGGTATGAAAAACTGTTTTTT. Protein: CASSRSGTGYEKLFF.

The V gene is TRBV18, the J gene TRBJ2-7; the match to TRBD1 covers 12 bases. From germline, CDR1 is KGHSH and CDR2 LQKENI. The CDR3 sequence is 16 residues long. With V trimmed by 4 bases and J by 6 bases, 10 bases remained unmatched. The CDR3 nucleotides read TGTGCCAGCTCACGGGGACAGGGGGCGTCTCTAGGCGAGCAGTACTTC. Protein product: CASSRGQGASLGEQYF.

The chain carries TRBV4-3 and TRBJ1-5; D call uncertain. The CDR3 sequence is 14 residues long. Looked up from germline, CDR1 is LGHNA and CDR2 is YSLEER. The V end was cut by 0 bases, the J end by 6 bases, with 9 bases between. CDR3 bases: TGCGCCAGCAGCCAAGATTACCGAGGTCAGCCCCAGCATTTT. Protein sequence: CASSQDYRGQPQHF.

The rearrangement joins TRBV5-1 to TRBJ2-2; D is perhaps TRBD2 (6 bases). Germline assignment: CDR1 SGHRS and CDR2 YFSETQ. This CDR3 region has 13 residues. V gave up 9 bases and J gave up 0 bases, with 9 bases separating them. CDR3 loop: CATASANTGELFF. The CDR3 coding sequence is TGCGCCACGGCTAGCGCGAACACCGGGGAGCTGTTTTTT.

The V and J genes are TRBV6-6 and TRBJ2-1; 7 bases line up with TRBD1. This CDR3 has 14 residues. The trim removed 6 bases at V and 6 bases at J, leaving 8 bases unmatched. CDR1 is MNHNY and CDR2 is SVGAGI in the germline V gene (reference sequence). In DNA, the CDR3 is TGTGCCAGCAGCCGAACTGGACAGGTCAATGAGCAGTTCTTC. Its protein product is CASSRTGQVNEQFF.

This chain connects TRBV7-8 to TRBJ1-5; D gene ambiguous. V was trimmed by 1 base and J by 6 bases, leaving 13 bases between them. Germline V gene sequence: CDR1 SGHVS, CDR2 FQNEAQ. The CDR3 spans 15 residues. CDR3 in DNA: TGTGCCAGCAGCTTAGAGGCAGGAGGAAGTCAGCCCCAGCATTTT. Translating gives CASSLEAGGSQPQHF. Looking up the rest from reference TRBV7-8 and TRBJ1-5 gives the full variable domain: GAGVSQSPRYKVAKRGQDVALRCDPISGHVSLFWYQQALGQGPEFLTYFQNEAQLDKSGLPSDRFFAERPEGSVSTLKIQRTQQEDSAVYLCASSLEAGGSQPQHFGDGTRLSIL.

The chain has TRBV12-2 and TRBJ2-5; TRBD1, as called in the table, went unchecked against the DNA. TRBV12-2 is a pseudogene segment. The CDR3 covers 11 residues. CDR3 sequence reads: CASRPDKTQYF. CDR3 nucleotides: TGTGCAAGTCGCCCTGACAAGACCCAGTACTTC.

This clone was counted a single time. The chain recombines TRBV28 with TRBJ2-1; D perhaps matches TRBD2 (6 bases). This CDR3 comprises 13 residues. With 6 bases removed from V and 10 bases from J, the gap between germline ends came to 16 bases. CDR1 and CDR2 (germline): MDHEN, SYDVKM. In nucleotides, the CDR3 is TGTGCCAGCAGACAGTCGGGGGTCGGGGAGCAGTTCTTC. Its protein is CASRQSGVGEQFF.

This clone was counted a single time. The identical CDR3 is also encoded by other nucleotide sequences in the sample. The chain carries TRBV27 and TRBJ2-1; 7 nucleotides align to TRBD1. The junction had 3 bases not matched to a gene; V was cut back by 5 bases and J by 2 bases. The germline V gene has CDR1 MNHEY and CDR2 SMNVEV (reference sequence). The CDR3 sequence is 14 residues long. The CDR3 DNA follows: TGTGCCAGCAGTGACAGGGCCGCCTACAATGAGCAGTTCTTC. Its protein product is CASSDRAAYNEQFF.

This chain uses TRBV5-4 with TRBJ1-5; 9 bases match TRBD1. Germline-derived CDR1 and CDR2 are SGHNT and YYREEE (reference sequence). The CDR3 runs 13 residues. The V and J ends lost 4 bases and 7 bases, in that order; junction bases with no gene match: 3. The CDR3 bases are TGTGCCAGCAGCCCAGGGACAGGGCAGCCCCAGCATTTT. The encoded protein is CASSPGTGQPQHF.

The chain is built from TRBV5-1 and TRBJ2-5; 14 nucleotides agree with TRBD2. After removal of 4 bases from V and 5 bases from J, the junction contained 7 bases not matched to a gene. CDR3 length: 16 amino acids. Germline loops: CDR1 SGHRS, CDR2 YFSETQ. In DNA, the CDR3 is TGCGCCAGCAGCCCCGGGACTAGCGGGAGTAGGGAGACCCAGTACTTC. Its translation is CASSPGTSGSRETQYF. The full variable domain, with the rest looked up from reference TRBV5-1 and TRBJ2-5, is KAGVTQTPRYLIKTRGQQVTLSCSPISGHRSVSWYQQTPGQGLQFLFEYFSETQRNKGNFPGRFSGRQFSNSRSEMNVSTLELGDSALYLCASSPGTSGSRETQYFGPGTRLLVL.